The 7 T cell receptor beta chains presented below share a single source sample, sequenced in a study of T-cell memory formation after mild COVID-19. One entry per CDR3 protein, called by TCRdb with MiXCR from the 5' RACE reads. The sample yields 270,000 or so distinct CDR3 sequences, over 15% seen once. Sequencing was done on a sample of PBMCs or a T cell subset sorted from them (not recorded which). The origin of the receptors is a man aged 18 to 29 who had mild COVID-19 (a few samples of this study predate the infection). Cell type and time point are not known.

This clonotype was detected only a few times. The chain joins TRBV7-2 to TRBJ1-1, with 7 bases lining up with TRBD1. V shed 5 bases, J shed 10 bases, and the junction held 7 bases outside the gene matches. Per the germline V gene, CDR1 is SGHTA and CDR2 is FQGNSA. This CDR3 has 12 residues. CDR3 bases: TGTGCCAGCAGCGGCCAGGGGGTGGTAGCTTTCTTT. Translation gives CASSGQGVVAFF.

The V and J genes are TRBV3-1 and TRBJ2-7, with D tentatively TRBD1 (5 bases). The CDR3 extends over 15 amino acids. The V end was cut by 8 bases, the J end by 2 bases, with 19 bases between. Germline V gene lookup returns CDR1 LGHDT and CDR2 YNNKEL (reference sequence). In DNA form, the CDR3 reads TGTGCCAGCCCATTACCTCGCGACAGAACCTACGAGCAGTACGTC. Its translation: CASPLPRDRTYEQYV.

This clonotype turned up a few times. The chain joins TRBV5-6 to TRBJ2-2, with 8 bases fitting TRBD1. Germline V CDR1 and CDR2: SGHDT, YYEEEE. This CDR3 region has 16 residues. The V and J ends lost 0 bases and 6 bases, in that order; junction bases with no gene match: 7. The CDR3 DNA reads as TGTGCCAGCAGCTTGGACGCGACAGGGGCGGCCGGGGAGCTGTTTTTT. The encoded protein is CASSLDATGAAGELFF.

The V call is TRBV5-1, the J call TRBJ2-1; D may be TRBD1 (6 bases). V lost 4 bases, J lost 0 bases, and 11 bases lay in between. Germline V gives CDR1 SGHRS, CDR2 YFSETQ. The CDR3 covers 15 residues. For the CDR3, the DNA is TGCGCCAGCAGCCTGGACAGCGACTCCTACAATGAGCAGTTCTTC. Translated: CASSLDSDSYNEQFF.

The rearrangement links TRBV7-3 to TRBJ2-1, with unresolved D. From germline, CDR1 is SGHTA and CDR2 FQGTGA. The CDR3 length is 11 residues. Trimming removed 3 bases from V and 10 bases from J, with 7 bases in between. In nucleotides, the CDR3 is TGTGCCAGCAGCTTCGGCAGCGAGCAGTTCTTC. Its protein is CASSFGSEQFF.

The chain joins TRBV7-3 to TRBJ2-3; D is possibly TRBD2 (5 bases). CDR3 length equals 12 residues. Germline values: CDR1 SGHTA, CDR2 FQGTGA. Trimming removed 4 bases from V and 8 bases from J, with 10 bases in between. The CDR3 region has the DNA TGTGCCAGCAGCTCCCTCGGGGTTACGCAGTATTTT. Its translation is CASSSLGVTQYF.

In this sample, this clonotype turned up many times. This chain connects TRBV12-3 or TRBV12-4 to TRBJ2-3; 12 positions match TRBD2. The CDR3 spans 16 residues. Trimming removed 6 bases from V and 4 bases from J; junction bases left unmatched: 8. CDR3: CASRRLAGGRADTQYF. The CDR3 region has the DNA TGTGCCAGCAGGCGGCTAGCGGGGGGGCGGGCAGATACGCAGTATTTT.